These T cell receptor beta chains were read from a single sample in a study of blood T cells in healthy people across ages. MiXCR was run by TCRdb on the 5' RACE reads, yielding one entry per CDR3 protein. The table includes hundreds of thousands of distinct CDR3 sequences, about a quarter detected once. These data also featured in a second study, about T cells of mothers and their children.

Sequenced input: blood. These receptors were collected from a boy aged 5-17 years in good health. CDR3s include the opening cysteine and the closing phenylalanine or tryptophan. The D gene is left open where the match is weak. Where a row states a size, it is once, few, many or the class of an expanded clone; other rows omit it.

d_call	v_call	clone_size	j_call	cdr3_length	cdr3_nt	cdr3_aa
NA	TRBV7-3	NA	TRBJ1-2	15	TGTGCCAGCGCCCTGGACACCGGGACCGGGGCCGGCTACACCTTC	CASALDTGTGAGYTF
NA	TRBV3-1	few	TRBJ2-2	14	TGTGCCAGCAGCCCCTTCAAGGGCACCGGGGAGCTGTTTTTT	CASSPFKGTGELFF
TRBD1	TRBV6-5	NA	TRBJ1-4	15	TGTGCCAGCAGACGAATGACAGGGGCTTCGGAAAAACTGTTTTTT	CASRRMTGASEKLFF
TRBD1	TRBV4-1	few	TRBJ1-1	15	TGCGCCAGCAGTTGGACAGGAAGAAGGGACACTGAAGCTTTCTTT	CASSWTGRRDTEAFF
NA	TRBV19	few	TRBJ2-1	13	TGTGCCAGTAGTCCAACTAGGTATAATGAGCAGTTCTTC	CASSPTRYNEQFF
TRBD2	TRBV10-3	few	TRBJ2-7	13	TGTGCCATCAGCCCCGTGGGAGGGGACGAGCAGTACTTC	CAISPVGGDEQYF
NA	TRBV15	NA	TRBJ2-5	16	TGTGCCACCAGCAGAGAAAAAGGGGGTAGCGGAGAGACCCAGTACTTC	CATSREKGGSGETQYF
NA	TRBV7-3	NA	TRBJ2-2	14	TGTGCCAGCAGCTTAACTGCGGACGCCGGGGAGCTGTTTTTT	CASSLTADAGELFF
TRBD2	TRBV2	few	TRBJ2-7	16	TGTGCCAGCAGTGAAAATAGCGGGGGGGCCTCCTACGAGCAGTACTTC	CASSENSGGASYEQYF
NA	TRBV12-3/TRBV12-4	few	TRBJ1-4	14	TGTGCCACCAGAGGGGGAGAGCTCCCTGAAAAACTGTTTTTT	CATRGGELPEKLFF
NA	TRBV11-2	few	TRBJ1-1	14	TGTGCCAGCAGCTTGAGGACTGAGAAGGGGACGGCTTTCTTT	CASSLRTEKGTAFF
TRBD1	TRBV27	few	TRBJ1-5	16	TGTGCCAGCAGTCCCATCCCGGGACAGTCGAATCAGCCCCAGCATTTT	CASSPIPGQSNQPQHF
NA	TRBV4-1	many	TRBJ2-5	13	TGCGCCAGCAGCCAGACTCGCGGGGAGACCCAGTACTTC	CASSQTRGETQYF
NA	TRBV18	few	TRBJ2-7	15	TGTGCCAGCTCACCAGTCCGGACGGATACCTACGAGCAGTACTTC	CASSPVRTDTYEQYF
NA	TRBV3-1	NA	TRBJ2-1	12	TGTGCCAGCAGCCTAAACCCAGGGGAGCAGTTCTTC	CASSLNPGEQFF
NA	TRBV5-4	NA	TRBJ2-5	14	TGTGCCAGCAGCTTGGCTTTAGCGACAGAGACCCAGTACTTC	CASSLALATETQYF
NA	TRBV6-1	NA	TRBJ1-5	16	TGTGCCAGCAGTGAATTGAACAAACGAACTAATCAGCCCCAGCATTTT	CASSELNKRTNQPQHF
NA	TRBV10-3	NA	TRBJ1-3	17	TGTGCCATCAGTGAACCCGCGGGGGGAAAAGGAGGAAACACCATATATTTT	CAISEPAGGKGGNTIYF
NA	TRBV9	few	TRBJ2-1	13	TGTGCCAGCAGCGTAGATCCGTACAATGAGCAGTTCTTC	CASSVDPYNEQFF
NA	TRBV12-3/TRBV12-4	NA	TRBJ1-1	12	TGTGCCAGCAGTGGGGACGGCACTGAAGCTTTCTTT	CASSGDGTEAFF
NA	TRBV10-3	few	TRBJ2-5	13	TGTGCCATCAGTGAGGTGCAGGCGGAGACCCAGTACTTC	CAISEVQAETQYF
NA	TRBV7-8	NA	TRBJ1-2	13	TGTGCCAGCAGCCCCCAGGAATCCTATGGCTACACCTTC	CASSPQESYGYTF
NA	TRBV6-2/TRBV6-3	NA	TRBJ2-7	12	TGTGCCAGCAGTTACCCTGGGGACGAGCAGTACTTC	CASSYPGDEQYF
NA	TRBV7-2	few	TRBJ1-4	15	TGTGCCAGCAGCTTACAGGGCGGTGCTAATGAAAAACTGTTTTTT	CASSLQGGANEKLFF
NA	TRBV6-1	NA	TRBJ1-2	17	TGTGCAGCAGATGGATTCTGGATTCTCGGGGGATCAGGGGGCTACACCTTC	CAADGFWILGGSGGYTF
TRBD2	TRBV7-9	NA	TRBJ2-7	14	TGTGCCAACAGCTTAACGGGAGGGGCCTACGAGCAGTACTTC	CANSLTGGAYEQYF
NA	TRBV12-5	NA	TRBJ2-3	18	TGTGCTAGTGGTTTGGTACTCCCCTTAGTTAGGCCGGCAGATACGCAGTATTTT	CASGLVLPLVRPADTQYF
TRBD2	TRBV5-1	few	TRBJ2-1	16	TGCGCCAGCAGCTTGTGGGGCGGGGGAGCAGGCAATGAGCAGTTCTTC	CASSLWGGGAGNEQFF
TRBD1	TRBV5-1	NA	TRBJ2-7	16	TGCGCCAGCAGCTTGGGCTTGGACAGGGAAACCTACGAGCAGTACTTC	CASSLGLDRETYEQYF
TRBD2	TRBV5-1	few	TRBJ2-1	20	TGCGCCAGCAGCTTGGATCAGCCAGCGGGGGGCCCGAGCTCCTACAATGAGCAGTTCTTC	CASSLDQPAGGPSSYNEQFF
NA	TRBV10-2	few	TRBJ1-4	14	TGCGCCAGCAGGGGGGATGCAACTAATGAAAAACTGTTTTTT	CASRGDATNEKLFF
NA	TRBV7-9	NA	TRBJ2-7	14	TGTGCCAGCAGCTTACAATGGTGGTCCTACGAGCAGTACTTC	CASSLQWWSYEQYF
TRBD1	TRBV11-3	NA	TRBJ1-4	15	TGTGCCAGCAGCTTAGACCGGGACAGAAATGAAAAACTGTTTTTT	CASSLDRDRNEKLFF
NA	TRBV20-1	NA	TRBJ2-7	12	TGCAGTGCCAGCCCGGGGAGCTACGAGCAGTACTTC	CSASPGSYEQYF
NA	TRBV6-5	few	TRBJ2-7	15	TGTGCCAGCAGTTACACCGAGAGGTCCACCTACGAGCAGTACTTC	CASSYTERSTYEQYF
TRBD1	TRBV5-1	few	TRBJ1-2	16	TGCGCCAGCAGCCTGGGGACAGGGGCGTTGAACTATGGCTACACCTTC	CASSLGTGALNYGYTF
NA	TRBV10-3	few	TRBJ2-1	16	TGTGCCATCAGTGATACGCCGGGGCCGACCTACAATGAGCAGTTCTTC	CAISDTPGPTYNEQFF
NA	TRBV20-1	NA	TRBJ2-3	15	TGCAGTGCTCCGAGATACGACAGGGACTCCGATACGCAGTATTTT	CSAPRYDRDSDTQYF
NA	TRBV7-3	NA	TRBJ2-5	15	TGTGCCAGCAGCTTAACCCCGGGGATCGGAGAGACCCAGTACTTC	CASSLTPGIGETQYF
NA	TRBV20-1	NA	TRBJ1-1	13	TGCAGTGCTAGAGGGGGCTATGGGCTCACTGCTTTCTTT	CSARGGYGLTAFF
NA	TRBV30	NA	TRBJ2-1	14	TGTGCCTGGAGTACTAGGTTCAAATACAATGAGCAGTTCTTC	CAWSTRFKYNEQFF
TRBD1	TRBV6-5	few	TRBJ1-2	16	TGTGCCAGCAGTTACTCTCCCCCAGGGGGCGGCTATGGCTACACCTTC	CASSYSPPGGGYGYTF
NA	TRBV2	few	TRBJ2-5	14	TGTGCCAGCAGTGAGGAACAGGCCCAAGAGACCCAGTACTTC	CASSEEQAQETQYF
TRBD2	TRBV20-1	few	TRBJ2-2	13	TGCAGTGCTCCGACTAGCGAGGCCGGGGAGCTGTTTTTT	CSAPTSEAGELFF
TRBD1	TRBV6-5	NA	TRBJ1-1	12	TGTGCCAGCAGAGGCTTTACAGGGGCACCTTTCTTT	CASRGFTGAPFF
TRBD1	TRBV4-1	NA	TRBJ1-4	17	TGCGCCAGCAGCCAAGACCCATCGGACAGGGCTAATGAAAGACTGTTTTTT	CASSQDPSDRANERLFF
TRBD1	TRBV2	NA	TRBJ1-3	13	TGTGCCAGCGGATGGACAGGGGGAAACACCATATATTTT	CASGWTGGNTIYF
TRBD1	TRBV28	few	TRBJ1-2	15	TGTGCCAGCAGTGCGGACAGGGAGCATCATGGGGGCTACACCTTC	CASSADREHHGGYTF
NA	TRBV3-1	NA	TRBJ2-7	13	TGTGCCAGCAGCCAACTAGCCACCTACGAGCAGTACTTC	CASSQLATYEQYF
NA	TRBV19	NA	TRBJ2-1	16	TGTGCCAGTAGTATATTTAGGCCCTCGGGGGACGATGAGCAGTTCTTC	CASSIFRPSGDDEQFF
NA	TRBV7-3	NA	TRBJ1-1	17	TGTGCCAGCAGCGAACGCCGAAGGGGGGGGAGGAACACTGAAGCTTTCTTT	CASSERRRGGRNTEAFF
NA	TRBV29-1	few	TRBJ1-2	12	TGCAGCGTTGAGGGACGGAACTATGGCTACACCTTC	CSVEGRNYGYTF